This entry is about one T cell receptor (beta chain). The antigen remains undetermined. The entry originates in a study of T cells in Graves' hyperthyroidism and ophthalmopathy. Whole-study findings and limits: It was a median approximately 6 months before onset that the model predicted ophthalmopathy.

Amplified TCR beta CDR3 regions derived from RNA transcripts. Initially, a first-round RT-PCR of the TCR CDR3 employed the HTBI primer set. Each CDR3 protein gets one entry after TCRdb re-called the multiplex PCR reads with MiXCR. The sample records about 610,000 distinct CDR3 sequences, just over 45% being singletons. Germline-derived CDR1 and CDR2 are SGHDT and YYEEEE. This CDR3 spans 15 amino acids. The V end was cut by 1 base, the J end by 6 bases, with 17 bases between. Uncontrolled infection, other autoimmune disease, pregnancy or lactation led to exclusion. The sequenced sample was peripheral blood or thyroid tissue (not recorded which). This chain links TRBV5-6 with TRBJ2-7; D is unresolved. The TCR originated in a woman between 18 and 30 years old with Graves' hyperthyroidism. CDR3 sequence (DNA): TGTGCCAGCAGCTTGATAGATGGAGCGCCCTCCGAGCAGTACTTC. It translates to CASSLIDGAPSEQYF. The whole variable domain, filled in from reference TRBV5-6 and TRBJ2-7, reads DAGVTQSPTHLIKTRGQQVTLRCSPKSGHDTVSWYQQALGQGPQFIFQYYEEEERQRGNFPDRFSGHQFPNYSSELNVNALLLGDSALYLCASSLIDGAPSEQYFGPGTRLTVT.